This T cell receptor (beta chain) came from a study of response to subunit inactivated influenza vaccine. Whole-study findings and limits: Only a handful of new T cells, the authors suggested, are recruited with each seasonal influenza vaccination.

TCRdb called the RT-PCR reads again in MiXCR, with one record for every CDR3 protein. This sample yields roughly 650,000 distinct CDR3 sequences, of which around 15% are seen a single time; 6% to 9.5% belongs to the top ten. This clonotype was counted at least ten times. Its antigen is not known. The germline V and J ends were trimmed by 3 bases and 3 bases, with 18 bases remaining between them. The CDR3 sequence is 15 residues long. Germline V gives CDR1 SQVTM, CDR2 ANQGSEA. Specimen: PBMCs from blood, collected 14 days before vaccination. The TCR sequence derives from a man aged 45-65 years who received an inactivated influenza vaccine. The V and J genes are TRBV29-1 and TRBJ2-7; D possibly corresponds to TRBD1 (5 bases). For the CDR3, the DNA is TGCAGCGTTGAGGGTGGGGCGGACACGTACTACGAGCAGTACTTC. Protein sequence: CSVEGGADTYYEQYF.